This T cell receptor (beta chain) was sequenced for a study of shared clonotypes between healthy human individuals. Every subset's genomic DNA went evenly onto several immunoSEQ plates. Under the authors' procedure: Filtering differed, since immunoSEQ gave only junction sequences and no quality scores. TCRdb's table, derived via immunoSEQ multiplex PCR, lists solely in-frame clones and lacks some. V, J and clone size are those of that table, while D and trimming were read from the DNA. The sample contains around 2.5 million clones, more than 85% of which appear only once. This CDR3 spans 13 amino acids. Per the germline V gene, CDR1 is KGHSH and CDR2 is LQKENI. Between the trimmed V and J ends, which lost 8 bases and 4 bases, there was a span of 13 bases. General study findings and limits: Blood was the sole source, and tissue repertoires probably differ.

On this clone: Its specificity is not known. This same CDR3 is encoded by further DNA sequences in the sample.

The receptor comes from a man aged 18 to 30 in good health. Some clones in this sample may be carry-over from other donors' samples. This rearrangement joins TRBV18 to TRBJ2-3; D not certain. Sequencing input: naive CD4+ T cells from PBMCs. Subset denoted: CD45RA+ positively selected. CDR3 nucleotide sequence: TGTGCCAGCAGCCCCAGCCTAGCAGATACGCAGTATTTT. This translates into CASSPSLADTQYF.